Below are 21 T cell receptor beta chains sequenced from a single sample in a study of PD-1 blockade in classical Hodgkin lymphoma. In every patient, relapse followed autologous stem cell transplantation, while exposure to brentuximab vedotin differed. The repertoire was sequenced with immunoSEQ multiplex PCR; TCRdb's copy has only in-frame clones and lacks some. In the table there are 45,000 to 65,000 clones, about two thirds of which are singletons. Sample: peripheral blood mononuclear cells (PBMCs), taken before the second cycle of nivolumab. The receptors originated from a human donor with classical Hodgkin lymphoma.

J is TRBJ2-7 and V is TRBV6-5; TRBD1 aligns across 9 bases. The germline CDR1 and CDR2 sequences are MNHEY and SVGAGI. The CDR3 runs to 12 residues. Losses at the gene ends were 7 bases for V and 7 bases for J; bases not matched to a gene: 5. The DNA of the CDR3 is TGTGCCAGCATAGACAGGGGGGGAGAGCAGTACTTC. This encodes CASIDRGGEQYF.

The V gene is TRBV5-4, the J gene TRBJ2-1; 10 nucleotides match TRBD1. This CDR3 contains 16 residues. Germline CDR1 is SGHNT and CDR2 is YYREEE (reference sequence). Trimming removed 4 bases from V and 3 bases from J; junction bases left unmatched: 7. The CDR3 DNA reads TGTGCCAGCAGCCCCCAGACAGGGGGCGTCTACAATGAGCAGTTCTTC. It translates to CASSPQTGGVYNEQFF.

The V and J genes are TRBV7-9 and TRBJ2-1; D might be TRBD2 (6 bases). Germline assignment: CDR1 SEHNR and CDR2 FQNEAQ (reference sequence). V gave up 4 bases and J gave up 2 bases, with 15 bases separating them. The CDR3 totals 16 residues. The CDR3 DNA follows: TGTGCCAGCAGCTCCCAGCTAGCGCACACCTACAATGAGCAGTTCTTC. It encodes CASSSQLAHTYNEQFF. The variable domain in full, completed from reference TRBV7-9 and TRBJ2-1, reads DTGVSQNPRHKITKRGQNVTFRCDPISEHNRLYWYRQTLGQGPEFLTYFQNEAQLEKSRLLSDRFSAERPKGSFSTLEIQRTEQGDSAMYLCASSSQLAHTYNEQFFGPGTRLTVL.

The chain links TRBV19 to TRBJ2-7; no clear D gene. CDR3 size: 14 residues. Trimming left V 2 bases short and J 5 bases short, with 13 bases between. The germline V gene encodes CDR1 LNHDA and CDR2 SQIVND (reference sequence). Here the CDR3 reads CASSIKGSENEQYF. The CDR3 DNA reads TGTGCCAGTAGTATAAAGGGAAGTGAGAACGAGCAGTACTTC.

The CDR3 protein is CASSPQQGLYGYTF. DNA for the CDR3: TGTGCCAGCAGCCCTCAACAGGGCCTCTATGGCTACACCTTC. The chain carries TRBV7-2 and TRBJ1-2; TRBD1 might be the D (6 bases). Germline lookup yields CDR1 SGHTA and CDR2 FQGNSA. V lost 5 bases, J lost 4 bases, and 14 bases lay in between. The CDR3 has 14 amino acids.

CDR3 nucleotides: TGTGCCTGTGGGCTGCAAGGGGCAGCTGAAAAACTGTTTTTT. As protein: CACGLQGAAEKLFF. The chain couples TRBV30 to TRBJ1-4; D is perhaps TRBD1 (5 bases). CDR3 length equals 14 residues. Per germline, CDR1 GTSNPN and CDR2 SVGIG (reference sequence). V dropped 6 bases and J dropped 7 bases, with 18 bases sitting between them.

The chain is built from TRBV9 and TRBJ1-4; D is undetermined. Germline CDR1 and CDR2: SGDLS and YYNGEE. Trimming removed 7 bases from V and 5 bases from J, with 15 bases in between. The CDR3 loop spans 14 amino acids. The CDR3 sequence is CASGPDGRNEKLFF. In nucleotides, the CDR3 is TGTGCCAGCGGCCCCGACGGGAGGAATGAAAAACTGTTTTTT. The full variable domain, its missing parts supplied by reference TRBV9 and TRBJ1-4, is DSGVTQTPKHLITATGQRVTLRCSPRSGDLSVYWYQQSLDQGLQFLIQYYNGEERAKGNILERFSAQQFPDLHSELNLSSLELGDSALYFCASGPDGRNEKLFFGSGTQLSVL.

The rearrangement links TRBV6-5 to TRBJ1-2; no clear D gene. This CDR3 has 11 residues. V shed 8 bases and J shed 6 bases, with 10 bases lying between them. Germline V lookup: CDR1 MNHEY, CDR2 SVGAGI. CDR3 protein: CASGLLDGYTF. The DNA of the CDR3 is TGTGCCAGCGGATTACTAGATGGCTACACCTTC.

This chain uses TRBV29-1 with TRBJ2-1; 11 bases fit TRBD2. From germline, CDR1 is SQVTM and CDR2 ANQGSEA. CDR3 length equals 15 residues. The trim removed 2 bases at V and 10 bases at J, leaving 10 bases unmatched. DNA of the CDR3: TGCAGCGTTGAATTGCGACTAGCGGGGTCGGGGGAGCAGTTCTTC. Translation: CSVELRLAGSGEQFF.

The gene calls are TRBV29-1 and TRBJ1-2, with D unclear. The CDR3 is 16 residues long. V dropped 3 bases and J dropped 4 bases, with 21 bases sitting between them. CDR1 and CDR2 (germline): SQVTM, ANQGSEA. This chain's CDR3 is CSVDRTHDESGYGYTF. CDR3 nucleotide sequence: TGCAGCGTTGATAGGACCCACGATGAGTCTGGCTATGGCTACACCTTC.

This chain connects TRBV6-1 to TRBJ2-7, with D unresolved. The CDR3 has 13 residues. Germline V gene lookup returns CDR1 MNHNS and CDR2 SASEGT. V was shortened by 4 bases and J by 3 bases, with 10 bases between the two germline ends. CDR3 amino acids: CASSAAVIYEQYF. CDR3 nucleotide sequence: TGTGCCAGCAGTGCGGCAGTAATCTACGAGCAGTACTTC.

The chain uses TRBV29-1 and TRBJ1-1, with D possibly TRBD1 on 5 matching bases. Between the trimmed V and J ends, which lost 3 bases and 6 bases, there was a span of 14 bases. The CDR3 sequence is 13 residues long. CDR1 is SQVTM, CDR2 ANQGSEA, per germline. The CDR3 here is CSVELQEFAEAFF. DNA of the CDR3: TGCAGCGTTGAGTTACAGGAGTTCGCTGAAGCTTTCTTT.

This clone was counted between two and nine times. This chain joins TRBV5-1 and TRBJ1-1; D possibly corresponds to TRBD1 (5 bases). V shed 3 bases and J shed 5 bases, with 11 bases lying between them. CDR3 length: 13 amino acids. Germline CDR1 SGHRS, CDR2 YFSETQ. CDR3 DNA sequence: TGCGCCAGCAGCTACGCGGGGGAAACTGAAGCTTTCTTT. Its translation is CASSYAGETEAFF.

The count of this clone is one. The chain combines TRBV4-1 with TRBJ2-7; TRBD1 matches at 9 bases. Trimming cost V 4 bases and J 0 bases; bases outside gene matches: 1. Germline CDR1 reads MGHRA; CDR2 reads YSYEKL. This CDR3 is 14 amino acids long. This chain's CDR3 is CASSPGQGSYEQYF. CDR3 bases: TGCGCCAGCAGCCCGGGACAGGGCTCCTACGAGCAGTACTTC.

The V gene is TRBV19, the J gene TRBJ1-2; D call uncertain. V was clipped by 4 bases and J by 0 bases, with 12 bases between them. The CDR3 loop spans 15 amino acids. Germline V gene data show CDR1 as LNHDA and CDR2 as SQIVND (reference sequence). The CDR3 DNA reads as TGTGCCAGTAGTAACGTTGGCCCTCCTAACTATGGCTACACCTTC. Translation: CASSNVGPPNYGYTF.

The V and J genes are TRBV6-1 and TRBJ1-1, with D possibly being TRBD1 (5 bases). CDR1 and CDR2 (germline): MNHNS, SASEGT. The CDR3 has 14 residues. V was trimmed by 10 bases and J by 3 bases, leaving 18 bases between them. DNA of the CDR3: TGTGCCACAAGCCGGGGATTGACAGACACTGAAGCTTTCTTT. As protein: CATSRGLTDTEAFF.

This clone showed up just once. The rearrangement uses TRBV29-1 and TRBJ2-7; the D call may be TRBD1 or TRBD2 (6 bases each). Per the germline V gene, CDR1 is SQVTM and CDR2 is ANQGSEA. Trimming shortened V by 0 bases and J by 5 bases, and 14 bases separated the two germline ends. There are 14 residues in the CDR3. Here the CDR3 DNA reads TGCAGCGTTGAAGATCTTGGGGGGCGCAACGAGCAGTACTTC. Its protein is CSVEDLGGRNEQYF.

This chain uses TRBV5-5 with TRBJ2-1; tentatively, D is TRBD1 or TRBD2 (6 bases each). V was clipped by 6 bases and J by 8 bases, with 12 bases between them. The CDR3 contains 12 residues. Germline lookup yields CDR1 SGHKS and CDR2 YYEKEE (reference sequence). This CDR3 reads CASTYRGDEQFF. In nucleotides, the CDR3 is TGTGCCAGCACCTATAGGGGGGATGAGCAGTTCTTC. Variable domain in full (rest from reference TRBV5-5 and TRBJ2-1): DAGVTQSPTHLIKTRGQQVTLRCSPISGHKSVSWYQQVLGQGPQFIFQYYEKEERGRGNFPDRFSARQFPNYSSELNVNALLLGDSALYLCASTYRGDEQFFGPGTRLTVL.

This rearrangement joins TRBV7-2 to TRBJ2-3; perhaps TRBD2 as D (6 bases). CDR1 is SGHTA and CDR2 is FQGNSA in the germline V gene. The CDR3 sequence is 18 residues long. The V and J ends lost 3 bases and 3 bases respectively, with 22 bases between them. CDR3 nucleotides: TGTGCCAGCAGCTTGATGGGCTCCTCGGGAGTATTTACAGATACGCAGTATTTT. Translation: CASSLMGSSGVFTDTQYF.

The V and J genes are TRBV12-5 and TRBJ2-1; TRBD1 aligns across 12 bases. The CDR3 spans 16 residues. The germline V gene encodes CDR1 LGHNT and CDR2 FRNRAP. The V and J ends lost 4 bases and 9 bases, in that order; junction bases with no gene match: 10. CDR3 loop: CASGSRRDRGLGEQFF. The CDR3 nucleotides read TGTGCTAGTGGTTCCCGCCGGGACAGGGGGCTTGGTGAGCAGTTCTTC.

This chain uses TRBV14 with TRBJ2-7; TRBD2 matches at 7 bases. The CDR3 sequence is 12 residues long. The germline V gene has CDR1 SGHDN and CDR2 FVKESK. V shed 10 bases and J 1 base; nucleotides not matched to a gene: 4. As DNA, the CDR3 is TGTGCCACCGGGACTACTTCCTACGAGCAGTACTTC. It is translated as CATGTTSYEQYF.